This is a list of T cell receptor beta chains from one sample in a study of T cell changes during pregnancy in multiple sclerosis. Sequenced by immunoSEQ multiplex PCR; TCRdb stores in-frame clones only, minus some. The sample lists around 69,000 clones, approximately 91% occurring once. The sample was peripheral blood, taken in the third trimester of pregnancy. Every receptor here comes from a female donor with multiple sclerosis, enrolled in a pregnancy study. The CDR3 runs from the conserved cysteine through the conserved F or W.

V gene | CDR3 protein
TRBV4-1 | CASSQVSARTGELFF
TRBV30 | CAWAGGDTQYF
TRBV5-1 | CASSLDGYQETQYF
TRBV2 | CASSAGRAGGETQYF
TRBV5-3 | CARSLVVSSATDLSLSSEAFF
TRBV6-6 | CASSPTANYGYTF
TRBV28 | CASTSRVGASGAQGSYNEQFF
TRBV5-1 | CASSPGLADYNEQFF
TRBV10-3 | CAIRAGQGRGTEAFF
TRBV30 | CAWSAEWGAGGNQPQHF
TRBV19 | CASSIRGGIYEQYF
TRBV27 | CASASSYTESNQPQHF
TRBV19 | CASGQGYSPLHF
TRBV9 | CASSVGSVPTTQYF
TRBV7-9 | CASSLVTGLAGGRETQYF
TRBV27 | CASSLSRWQGDYEQYF
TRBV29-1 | CSARDRGTETQYF
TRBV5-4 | CASRDSGVTGELFF
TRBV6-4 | CASRETGTDTQYF
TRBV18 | CASSGQENTEAFF
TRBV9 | CASSGGDPQETQYF
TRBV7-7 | CASSTVNTGELFF
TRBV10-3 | CAISWEGEEKLFF
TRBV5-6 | CASSWDRTYGYTF
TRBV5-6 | CASSRIQYRGDTQYF
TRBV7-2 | CASSSDSGNSPLHF
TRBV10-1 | CASSDRRGRRNEQFF
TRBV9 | CASSLKGRDTEAFF
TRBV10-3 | CAISDPSGGYNEQFF
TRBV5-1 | CASSLEVRVYGYTF
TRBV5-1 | CASSLWGQDTEAFF
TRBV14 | CASSQAAGGVYGYTF
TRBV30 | CAWSVLRVGPGELFF
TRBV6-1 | CASSEALEGYTF
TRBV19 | CATLRTGGETNEKLFF